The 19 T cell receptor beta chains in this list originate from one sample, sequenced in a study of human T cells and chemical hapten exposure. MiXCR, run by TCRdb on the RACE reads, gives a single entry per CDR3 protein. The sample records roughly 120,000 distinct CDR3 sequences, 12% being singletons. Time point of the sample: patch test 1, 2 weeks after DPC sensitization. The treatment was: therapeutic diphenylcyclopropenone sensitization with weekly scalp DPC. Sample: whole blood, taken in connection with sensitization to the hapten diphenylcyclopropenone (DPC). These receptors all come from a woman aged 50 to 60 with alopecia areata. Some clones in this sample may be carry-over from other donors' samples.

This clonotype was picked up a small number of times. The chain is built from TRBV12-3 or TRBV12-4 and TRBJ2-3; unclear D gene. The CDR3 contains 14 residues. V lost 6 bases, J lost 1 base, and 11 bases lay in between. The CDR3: CASRGYLGTDTQYF. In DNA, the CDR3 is TGTGCCAGCAGGGGGTACCTCGGCACAGATACGCAGTATTTT.

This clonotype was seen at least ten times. The CDR3 region is CSVEGDDQPQHF. CDR3 DNA sequence: TGCAGCGTTGAAGGGGATGATCAGCCCCAGCATTTT. The gene calls are TRBV29-1 and TRBJ1-5; D remains unclear. Germline CDR1 and CDR2: SQVTM and ANQGSEA. Trimming stripped 1 base from V and 5 bases from J, with 6 bases between. The CDR3 covers 12 residues.

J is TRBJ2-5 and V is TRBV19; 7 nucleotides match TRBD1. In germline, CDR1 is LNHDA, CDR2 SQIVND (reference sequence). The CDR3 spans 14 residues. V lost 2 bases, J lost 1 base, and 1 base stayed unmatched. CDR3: CASSINRGQETQYF. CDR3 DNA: TGTGCCAGTAGTATAAACAGGGGCCAAGAGACCCAGTACTTC.

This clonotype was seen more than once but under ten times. CDR3 DNA: TGTGCCAGCAGCTTCGGGACAGGGGTCAATGAGCAGTTCTTC. This translates into CASSFGTGVNEQFF. The chain recombines TRBV11-1 with TRBJ2-1; 10 nucleotides agree with TRBD1. Per germline, CDR1 SGHAT and CDR2 FQDESV (reference sequence). V lost 3 bases and J lost 6; bases outside the gene matches: 2. This CDR3 comprises 14 residues.

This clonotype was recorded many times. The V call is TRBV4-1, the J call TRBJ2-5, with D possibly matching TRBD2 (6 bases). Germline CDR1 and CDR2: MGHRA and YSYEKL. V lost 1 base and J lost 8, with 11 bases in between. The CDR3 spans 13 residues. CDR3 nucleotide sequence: TGCGCCAGCAGCCAAGTGGAGGGGTCAACCCAGTACTTC. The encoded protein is CASSQVEGSTQYF.

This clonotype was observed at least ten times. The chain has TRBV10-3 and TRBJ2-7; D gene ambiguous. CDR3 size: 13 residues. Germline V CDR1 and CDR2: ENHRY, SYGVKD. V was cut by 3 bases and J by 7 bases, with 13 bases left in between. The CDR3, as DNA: TGTGCCATCAGTGAAGTGCCCGGTCGGGAGCAGTACTTC. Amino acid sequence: CAISEVPGREQYF.

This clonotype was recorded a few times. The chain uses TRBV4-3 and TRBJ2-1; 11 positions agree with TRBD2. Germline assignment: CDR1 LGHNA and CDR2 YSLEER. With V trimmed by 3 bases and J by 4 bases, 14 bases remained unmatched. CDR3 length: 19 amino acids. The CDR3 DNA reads TGCGCCAGCAGCCAGGGGCGTTTTAGCGGGGGGGCCCTGTACAATGAGCAGTTCTTC. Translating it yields CASSQGRFSGGALYNEQFF.

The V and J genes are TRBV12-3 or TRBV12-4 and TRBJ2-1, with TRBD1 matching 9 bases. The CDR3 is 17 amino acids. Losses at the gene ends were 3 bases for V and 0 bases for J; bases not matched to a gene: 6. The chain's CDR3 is CASSLSQGQGSYNEQFF. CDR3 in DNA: TGTGCCAGCAGTTTGAGCCAGGGACAGGGCTCCTACAATGAGCAGTTCTTC.

The DNA for the CDR3 is TGTGCCAGCAGCCCAGGGAGCGGGGGGCTTGCAGATACGCAGTATTTT. Translating it yields CASSPGSGGLADTQYF. The chain has TRBV6-2 or TRBV6-3 and TRBJ2-3, with 9 bases lining up with TRBD2. The germline V gene has CDR1 MNHEY and CDR2 SVGEGT. The CDR3 has 16 amino acids. Trimming at V came to 6 bases and at J to 4 bases, leaving 11 bases not matched to a gene.

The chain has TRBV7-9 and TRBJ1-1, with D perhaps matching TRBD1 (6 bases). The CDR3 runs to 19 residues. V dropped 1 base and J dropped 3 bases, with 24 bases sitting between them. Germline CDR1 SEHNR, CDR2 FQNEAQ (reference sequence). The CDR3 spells CASSLGLGQRIFEHTEAFF. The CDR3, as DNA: TGTGCCAGCAGCTTAGGGCTGGGACAAAGAATCTTCGAACACACTGAAGCTTTCTTT.

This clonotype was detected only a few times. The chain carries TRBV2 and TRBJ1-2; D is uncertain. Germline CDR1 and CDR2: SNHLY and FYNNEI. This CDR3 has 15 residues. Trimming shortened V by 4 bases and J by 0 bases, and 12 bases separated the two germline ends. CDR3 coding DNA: TGTGCCAGCAGTGTTCTGGGGAACACTAACTATGGCTACACCTTC. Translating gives CASSVLGNTNYGYTF.

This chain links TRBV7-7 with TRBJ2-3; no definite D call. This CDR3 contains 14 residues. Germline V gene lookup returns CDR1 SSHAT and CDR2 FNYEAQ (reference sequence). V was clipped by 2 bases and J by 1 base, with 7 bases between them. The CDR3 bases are TGTGCCAGCAGCTTAAATGTTGGCACAGATACGCAGTATTTT. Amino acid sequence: CASSLNVGTDTQYF. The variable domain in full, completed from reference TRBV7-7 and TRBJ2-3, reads GAGVSQSPRYKVTKRGQDVTLRCDPISSHATLYWYQQALGQGPEFLTYFNYEAQPDKSGLPSDRFSAERPEGSISTLTIQRTEQRDSAMYRCASSLNVGTDTQYFGPGTRLTVL.

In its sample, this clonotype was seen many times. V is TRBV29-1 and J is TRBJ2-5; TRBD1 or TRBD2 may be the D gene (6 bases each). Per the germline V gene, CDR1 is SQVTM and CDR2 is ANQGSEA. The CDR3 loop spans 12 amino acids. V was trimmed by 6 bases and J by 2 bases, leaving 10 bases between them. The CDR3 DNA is TGCAGCGTCCTAGGGGGGCAAGAGACCCAGTACTTC. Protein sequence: CSVLGGQETQYF. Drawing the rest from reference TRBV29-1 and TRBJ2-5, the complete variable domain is SAVISQKPSRDICQRGTSLTIQCQVDSQVTMMFWYRQQPGQSLTLIATANQGSEATYESGFVIDKFPISRPNLTFSTLTVSNMSPEDSSIYLCSVLGGQETQYFGPGTRLLVL.

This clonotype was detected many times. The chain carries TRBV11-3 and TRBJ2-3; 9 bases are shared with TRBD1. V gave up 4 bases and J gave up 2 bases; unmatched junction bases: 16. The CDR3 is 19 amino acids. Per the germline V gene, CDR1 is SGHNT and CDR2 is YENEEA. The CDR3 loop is CASSCRRGTGRCNTDTQYF. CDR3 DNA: TGTGCCAGCAGCTGCCGACGTGGGACAGGGAGGTGTAACACAGATACGCAGTATTTT.

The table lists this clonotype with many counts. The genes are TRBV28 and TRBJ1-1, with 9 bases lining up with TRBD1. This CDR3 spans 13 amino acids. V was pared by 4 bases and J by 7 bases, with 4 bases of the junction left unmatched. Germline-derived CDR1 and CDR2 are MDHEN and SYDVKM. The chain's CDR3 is CASSYRGLGEAFF. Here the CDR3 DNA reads TGTGCCAGCAGTTACAGGGGGCTCGGTGAAGCTTTCTTT.

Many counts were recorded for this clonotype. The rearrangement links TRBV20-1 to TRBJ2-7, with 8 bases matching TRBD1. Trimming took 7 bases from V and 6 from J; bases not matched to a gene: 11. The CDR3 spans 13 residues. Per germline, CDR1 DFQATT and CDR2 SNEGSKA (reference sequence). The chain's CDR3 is CSVHQGAYTEQYF. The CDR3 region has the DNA TGCAGTGTTCATCAGGGGGCTTATACCGAGCAGTACTTC.

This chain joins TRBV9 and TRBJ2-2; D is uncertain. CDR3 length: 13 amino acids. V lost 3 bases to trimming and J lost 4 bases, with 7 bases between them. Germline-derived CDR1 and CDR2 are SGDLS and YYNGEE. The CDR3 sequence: CASSGSGTGELFF. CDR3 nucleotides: TGTGCCAGCAGCGGGAGTGGCACCGGGGAGCTGTTTTTT.

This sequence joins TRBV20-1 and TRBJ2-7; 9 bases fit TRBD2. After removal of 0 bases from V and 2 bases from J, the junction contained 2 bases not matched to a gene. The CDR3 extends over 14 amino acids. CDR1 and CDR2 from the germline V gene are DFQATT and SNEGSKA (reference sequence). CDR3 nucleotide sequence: TGCAGTGCTAGAGACCGACTAGCGGCCTACGAGCAGTACTTC. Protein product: CSARDRLAAYEQYF.

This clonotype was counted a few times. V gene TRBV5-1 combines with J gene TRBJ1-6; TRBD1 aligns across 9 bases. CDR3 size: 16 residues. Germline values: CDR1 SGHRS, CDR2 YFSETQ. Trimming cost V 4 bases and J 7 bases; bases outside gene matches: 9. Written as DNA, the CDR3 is TGCGCCAGCAGCCCGCGGACAGGGGCCCGGAATTCACCCCTCCACTTT. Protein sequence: CASSPRTGARNSPLHF.